The clone carrying this T cell receptor beta chain occurred many times. Time point reported: patch test 1, 2 weeks after DPC sensitization. Treatment: therapeutic diphenylcyclopropenone sensitization with weekly scalp DPC. The data stem from a study of human T cells and chemical hapten exposure. On the study more broadly: The upper back received 0.01% DPC by patch testing, with results read at 6 days.

The CDR3 contains 14 residues. TCRdb itself ran the RACE reads through MiXCR, one entry per CDR3 protein. This sample carries 300,000 to 450,000 distinct CDR3 sequences, approximately 5.1% of them seen once, and the ten largest clones take 2% to 2.5%. The TCR originated in a woman aged 45-65 years with alopecia areata. Some clones in this sample may be carry-over from other donors' samples. The chain is built from TRBV21-1 and TRBJ2-5. TRBV21-1 has pseudogene status. The sample consisted of whole blood, taken in connection with sensitization to the hapten diphenylcyclopropenone (DPC). CDR3: CASSNHLPQETQYF. The DNA of the CDR3 is TGTGCCAGCAGCAACCATCTTCCCCAAGAGACCCAGTACTTC.